This T cell receptor (beta chain) was sequenced for a study of CD8 T cells in ankylosing spondylitis (dated by TCRdb to 2017 to 2019). A note on the overall study: The study profiled T cell receptor beta repertoires in healthy donors and ankylosing spondylitis patients to find disease-linked TCR variants. In total, the full study cohort was made up of 100 to 140 healthy donors and about two dozen ankylosing spondylitis patients. Peripheral blood was sampled, and synovial fluid was additionally collected from ankylosing spondylitis patients. Study-wide findings and limitations: A CD8+ phenotype was shown by the disease-linked clones, which were found at relatively low frequencies in peripheral blood. Some motif variants were previously reported in synovial fluid and blood of reactive arthritis patients, suggesting common disease-initiation mechanisms. A TCR beta motif of about eight highly homologous amino acid variants appeared characteristic of blood from ankylosing spondylitis patients. The disease-linked clones were reported to be significantly enriched in matched synovial fluid samples from ankylosing spondylitis patients.

On this clonotype: What this receptor recognizes is not known. A clone one base away is much larger, so this may be a read error.

At the junction V is shortened by 5 bases and J by 11 bases; bases outside the gene matches: 15. Sequences DFQATT (CDR1) and SNEGSKA (CDR2) are obtained from the germline V gene (reference sequence). Including cysteine and phenylalanine, the CDR3 has 13 amino acids. Here the CDR3 DNA is all that survives: 39 bases in frame from base 1. Sequencing relied on an Illumina HiSeq 2500. Quantitative 5'-RACE with molecular barcodes was used to prepare TCR beta libraries. The authors' pipeline ran thus. To identify disease-linked TCR variants, a new computational method was used, one built on a probabilistic model of VDJ rearrangement. In TCRdb, the public reads were trimmed at Q25 with fastp and aligned with MiXCR, with productive beta chains retained. Every entry covers one CDR3 protein and lists the most common genes and DNA from its rows. None of the V and J calls come from the authors' own analysis; TCRdb made them. In all, the sample holds approximately 140,000 distinct CDR3 sequences, and 9.3% of those were seen once. In total, the top ten clones hold 2.5% to 3.5% of the sample.

The sample was blood, either unsorted or a sorted T cell fraction (not recorded which). The chain employs TRBV20-1 and TRBJ2-7; the central 7 bases match TRBD1. The origin of this receptor is a male donor with ankylosing spondylitis or in good health (not recorded which). At the DNA level, the sequence is TGCAGTGCTCATAGGACAGGCGGCAAGGAGAAGTACTTC. Its coded protein is CSAHRTGGKEKYF.